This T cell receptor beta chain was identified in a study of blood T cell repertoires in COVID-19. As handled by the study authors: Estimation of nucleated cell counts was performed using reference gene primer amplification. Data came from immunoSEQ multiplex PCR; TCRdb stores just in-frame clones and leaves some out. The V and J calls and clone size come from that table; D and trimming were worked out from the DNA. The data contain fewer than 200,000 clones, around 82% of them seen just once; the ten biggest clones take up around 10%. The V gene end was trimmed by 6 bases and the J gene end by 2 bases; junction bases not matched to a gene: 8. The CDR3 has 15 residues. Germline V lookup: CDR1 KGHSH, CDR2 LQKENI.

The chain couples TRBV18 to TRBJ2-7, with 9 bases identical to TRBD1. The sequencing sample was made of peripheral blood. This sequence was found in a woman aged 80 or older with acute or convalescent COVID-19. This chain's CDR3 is CASSIGTGKTYEQYF. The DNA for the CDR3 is TGTGCCAGCTCCATCGGGACAGGGAAGACCTACGAGCAGTACTTC.